What follows is one TCR beta chain and its context. Its antigen is not known. The sample belongs to a study of somatic mutations in cytotoxic T cells in rheumatoid arthritis. Clones were sequenced by immunoSEQ multiplex PCR, and TCRdb holds only the in-frame ones, with some missing. The sample holds some 14,000 clones, 65% to 80% seen once. Trimming cost V 0 bases and J 3 bases; bases outside gene matches: 9. Looked up from germline, CDR1 is SGHVS and CDR2 is FNYEAQ. CDR3 length equals 17 residues. Study-wide results and limits: It was found that CD8+ T-cell clonality in rheumatoid arthritis patients did not differ significantly from that in age-matched healthy controls.

The TCR originated in an adult with rheumatoid arthritis. The chain joins TRBV7-6 to TRBJ2-7, with 9 bases matching TRBD1. Sequenced sample: CD8+ T cells sorted from blood. The CDR3 loop reads CASSLAYQTGGSYEQYF. DNA for the CDR3: TGTGCCAGCAGCTTAGCTTACCAGACAGGGGGGAGCTACGAGCAGTACTTC.